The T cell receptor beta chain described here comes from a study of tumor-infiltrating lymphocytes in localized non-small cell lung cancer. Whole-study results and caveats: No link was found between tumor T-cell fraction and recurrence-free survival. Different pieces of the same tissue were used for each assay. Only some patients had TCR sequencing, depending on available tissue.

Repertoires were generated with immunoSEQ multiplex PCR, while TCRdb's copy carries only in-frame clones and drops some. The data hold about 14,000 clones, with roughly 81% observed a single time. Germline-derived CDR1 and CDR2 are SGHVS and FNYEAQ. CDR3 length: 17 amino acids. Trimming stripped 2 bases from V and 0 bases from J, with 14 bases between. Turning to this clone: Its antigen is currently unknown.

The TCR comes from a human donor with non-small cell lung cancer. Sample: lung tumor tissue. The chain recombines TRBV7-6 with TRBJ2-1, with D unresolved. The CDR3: CASSLRRSVFSYNEQFF. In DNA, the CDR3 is TGTGCCAGCAGCTTACGTCGAAGCGTCTTCTCCTACAATGAGCAGTTCTTC.